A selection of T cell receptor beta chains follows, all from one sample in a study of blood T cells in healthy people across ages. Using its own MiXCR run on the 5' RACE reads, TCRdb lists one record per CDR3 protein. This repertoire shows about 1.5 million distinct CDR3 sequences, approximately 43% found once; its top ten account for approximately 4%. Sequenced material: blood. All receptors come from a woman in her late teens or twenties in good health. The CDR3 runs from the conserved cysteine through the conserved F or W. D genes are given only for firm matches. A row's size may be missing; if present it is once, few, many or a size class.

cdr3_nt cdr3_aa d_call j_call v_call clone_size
TGTGCCAGCAGTCAGACGGAGAAAGGACCCCAGCATTTT CASSQTEKGPQHF - TRBJ1-5 TRBV6-5 -
TGTGCCAGCAGTCCCGGGACTAGCGCTAACACAGATACGCAGTATTTT CASSPGTSANTDTQYF TRBD2 TRBJ2-3 TRBV6-2/TRBV6-3 many
TGTGCCAGCACATACCAGGGGGTCTACACTGAAGCTTTCTTT CASTYQGVYTEAFF TRBD1 TRBJ1-1 TRBV12-3/TRBV12-4 -
TGCGCCAGCAGCCAGGGACAGGGAAACACCGGGGAGCTGTTTTTT CASSQGQGNTGELFF TRBD1 TRBJ2-2 TRBV4-3 -
TGTGCCAGCAGCCATAGACAGACAGTGGGTTCACCCCTCCACTTT CASSHRQTVGSPLHF - TRBJ1-6 TRBV7-2 -
TGTGCCAGCGGGCGACTCGATGGCTACACCTTC CASGRLDGYTF - TRBJ1-2 TRBV12-3/TRBV12-4 few
TGTGCCAGCAGCCAAGGGCCAGAGCTAGCCAAAAACATTCAGTACTTC CASSQGPELAKNIQYF - TRBJ2-4 TRBV3-1 -
TGTGCCAGCACCGACGGAGTTGAGCAGTTCTTC CASTDGVEQFF - TRBJ2-1 TRBV6-2/TRBV6-3 many
TGTGCCAGCAGTTTAGAGGCACTTGGGAGCTACACCTTC CASSLEALGSYTF - TRBJ1-2 TRBV28 -
TGTGCCAGCAGTTATAGGGTCGCTCAGCCCCAGCATTTT CASSYRVAQPQHF - TRBJ1-5 TRBV6-5 few
TGCAGTGCTAGAAAGGGGACAGAGGGGTCGCGTAATGAAAAACTGTTTTTT CSARKGTEGSRNEKLFF TRBD1 TRBJ1-4 TRBV20-1 -
TGTGCCAGCAGTTACGGGGCCGAGCAGTACTTC CASSYGAEQYF - TRBJ2-7 TRBV6-2/TRBV6-3 -
TGCAGTGCTAGCCGGCCCGGGAGTAGTGCCGCAGATATGCAGTATTTT CSASRPGSSAADMQYF - TRBJ2-3 TRBV20-1 -
TGTGCCAGCAGCCAAGTGACTCTCGGTGAGCAGTTCTTC CASSQVTLGEQFF - TRBJ2-1 TRBV4-2 many
TGCGCCAGCAGCCAAGATCCCCCTCTGGCTGGAGAAAAACTGTTTTTT CASSQDPPLAGEKLFF - TRBJ1-4 TRBV4-1 -
TGTGCCAGCAGCTTAAGGGGCGCCTTCACGAACACTGAAGCTTTCTTT CASSLRGAFTNTEAFF - TRBJ1-1 TRBV11-1 few
TGTGCCAGCAGAACCTCTAGCACAGATACGCAGTATTTT CASRTSSTDTQYF - TRBJ2-3 TRBV27 few
TGTGCCAGCAGTCCGGACAGGACTGACGAGCAGTACTTC CASSPDRTDEQYF TRBD1 TRBJ2-7 TRBV27 few
TGCGCCAGCAGTGACAAACCTAACTATGGCTACACCTTC CASSDKPNYGYTF - TRBJ1-2 TRBV25-1 -
TGTGTCAGCAGATCTGTCGGGAACGGCTACACCTTC CVSRSVGNGYTF - TRBJ1-2 TRBV28 -
TGCAGTGCTAGATTCCCAGATACGCAGTATTTT CSARFPDTQYF - TRBJ2-3 TRBV20-1 -
TGCGCCAGCAGCCAAGAACAGGGGCCGGGAAACACCATATATTTT CASSQEQGPGNTIYF TRBD1 TRBJ1-3 TRBV4-3 -